This T cell receptor beta chain derives from a study of blood T cell repertoires in COVID-19. V was pared by 6 bases and J by 4 bases, with 25 bases between. CDR1 SGHRS and CDR2 YFSETQ come from the germline V gene. The CDR3 runs 17 residues. Per the authors' pipeline: Amplifying reference gene primers gave estimates of nucleated cell counts. Some clones are missing from TCRdb's copy, which holds only in-frame ones; the method was immunoSEQ multiplex PCR. The V and J calls and clone size are taken from that table; D and trimming were inferred from the DNA. The sample has over 90,000 clones; roughly 82% are singletons.

The receptor comes from a human donor in a cohort sampled during active COVID-19. The material sequenced was peripheral blood. The chain combines TRBV5-1 with TRBJ2-5; tentative D call: TRBD2 (5 bases). CDR3 in DNA: TGCGCCAGCAAATCTACCGCCCTCCGGGGTTCCACAGAGACCCAGTACTTC. It translates to CASKSTALRGSTETQYF.